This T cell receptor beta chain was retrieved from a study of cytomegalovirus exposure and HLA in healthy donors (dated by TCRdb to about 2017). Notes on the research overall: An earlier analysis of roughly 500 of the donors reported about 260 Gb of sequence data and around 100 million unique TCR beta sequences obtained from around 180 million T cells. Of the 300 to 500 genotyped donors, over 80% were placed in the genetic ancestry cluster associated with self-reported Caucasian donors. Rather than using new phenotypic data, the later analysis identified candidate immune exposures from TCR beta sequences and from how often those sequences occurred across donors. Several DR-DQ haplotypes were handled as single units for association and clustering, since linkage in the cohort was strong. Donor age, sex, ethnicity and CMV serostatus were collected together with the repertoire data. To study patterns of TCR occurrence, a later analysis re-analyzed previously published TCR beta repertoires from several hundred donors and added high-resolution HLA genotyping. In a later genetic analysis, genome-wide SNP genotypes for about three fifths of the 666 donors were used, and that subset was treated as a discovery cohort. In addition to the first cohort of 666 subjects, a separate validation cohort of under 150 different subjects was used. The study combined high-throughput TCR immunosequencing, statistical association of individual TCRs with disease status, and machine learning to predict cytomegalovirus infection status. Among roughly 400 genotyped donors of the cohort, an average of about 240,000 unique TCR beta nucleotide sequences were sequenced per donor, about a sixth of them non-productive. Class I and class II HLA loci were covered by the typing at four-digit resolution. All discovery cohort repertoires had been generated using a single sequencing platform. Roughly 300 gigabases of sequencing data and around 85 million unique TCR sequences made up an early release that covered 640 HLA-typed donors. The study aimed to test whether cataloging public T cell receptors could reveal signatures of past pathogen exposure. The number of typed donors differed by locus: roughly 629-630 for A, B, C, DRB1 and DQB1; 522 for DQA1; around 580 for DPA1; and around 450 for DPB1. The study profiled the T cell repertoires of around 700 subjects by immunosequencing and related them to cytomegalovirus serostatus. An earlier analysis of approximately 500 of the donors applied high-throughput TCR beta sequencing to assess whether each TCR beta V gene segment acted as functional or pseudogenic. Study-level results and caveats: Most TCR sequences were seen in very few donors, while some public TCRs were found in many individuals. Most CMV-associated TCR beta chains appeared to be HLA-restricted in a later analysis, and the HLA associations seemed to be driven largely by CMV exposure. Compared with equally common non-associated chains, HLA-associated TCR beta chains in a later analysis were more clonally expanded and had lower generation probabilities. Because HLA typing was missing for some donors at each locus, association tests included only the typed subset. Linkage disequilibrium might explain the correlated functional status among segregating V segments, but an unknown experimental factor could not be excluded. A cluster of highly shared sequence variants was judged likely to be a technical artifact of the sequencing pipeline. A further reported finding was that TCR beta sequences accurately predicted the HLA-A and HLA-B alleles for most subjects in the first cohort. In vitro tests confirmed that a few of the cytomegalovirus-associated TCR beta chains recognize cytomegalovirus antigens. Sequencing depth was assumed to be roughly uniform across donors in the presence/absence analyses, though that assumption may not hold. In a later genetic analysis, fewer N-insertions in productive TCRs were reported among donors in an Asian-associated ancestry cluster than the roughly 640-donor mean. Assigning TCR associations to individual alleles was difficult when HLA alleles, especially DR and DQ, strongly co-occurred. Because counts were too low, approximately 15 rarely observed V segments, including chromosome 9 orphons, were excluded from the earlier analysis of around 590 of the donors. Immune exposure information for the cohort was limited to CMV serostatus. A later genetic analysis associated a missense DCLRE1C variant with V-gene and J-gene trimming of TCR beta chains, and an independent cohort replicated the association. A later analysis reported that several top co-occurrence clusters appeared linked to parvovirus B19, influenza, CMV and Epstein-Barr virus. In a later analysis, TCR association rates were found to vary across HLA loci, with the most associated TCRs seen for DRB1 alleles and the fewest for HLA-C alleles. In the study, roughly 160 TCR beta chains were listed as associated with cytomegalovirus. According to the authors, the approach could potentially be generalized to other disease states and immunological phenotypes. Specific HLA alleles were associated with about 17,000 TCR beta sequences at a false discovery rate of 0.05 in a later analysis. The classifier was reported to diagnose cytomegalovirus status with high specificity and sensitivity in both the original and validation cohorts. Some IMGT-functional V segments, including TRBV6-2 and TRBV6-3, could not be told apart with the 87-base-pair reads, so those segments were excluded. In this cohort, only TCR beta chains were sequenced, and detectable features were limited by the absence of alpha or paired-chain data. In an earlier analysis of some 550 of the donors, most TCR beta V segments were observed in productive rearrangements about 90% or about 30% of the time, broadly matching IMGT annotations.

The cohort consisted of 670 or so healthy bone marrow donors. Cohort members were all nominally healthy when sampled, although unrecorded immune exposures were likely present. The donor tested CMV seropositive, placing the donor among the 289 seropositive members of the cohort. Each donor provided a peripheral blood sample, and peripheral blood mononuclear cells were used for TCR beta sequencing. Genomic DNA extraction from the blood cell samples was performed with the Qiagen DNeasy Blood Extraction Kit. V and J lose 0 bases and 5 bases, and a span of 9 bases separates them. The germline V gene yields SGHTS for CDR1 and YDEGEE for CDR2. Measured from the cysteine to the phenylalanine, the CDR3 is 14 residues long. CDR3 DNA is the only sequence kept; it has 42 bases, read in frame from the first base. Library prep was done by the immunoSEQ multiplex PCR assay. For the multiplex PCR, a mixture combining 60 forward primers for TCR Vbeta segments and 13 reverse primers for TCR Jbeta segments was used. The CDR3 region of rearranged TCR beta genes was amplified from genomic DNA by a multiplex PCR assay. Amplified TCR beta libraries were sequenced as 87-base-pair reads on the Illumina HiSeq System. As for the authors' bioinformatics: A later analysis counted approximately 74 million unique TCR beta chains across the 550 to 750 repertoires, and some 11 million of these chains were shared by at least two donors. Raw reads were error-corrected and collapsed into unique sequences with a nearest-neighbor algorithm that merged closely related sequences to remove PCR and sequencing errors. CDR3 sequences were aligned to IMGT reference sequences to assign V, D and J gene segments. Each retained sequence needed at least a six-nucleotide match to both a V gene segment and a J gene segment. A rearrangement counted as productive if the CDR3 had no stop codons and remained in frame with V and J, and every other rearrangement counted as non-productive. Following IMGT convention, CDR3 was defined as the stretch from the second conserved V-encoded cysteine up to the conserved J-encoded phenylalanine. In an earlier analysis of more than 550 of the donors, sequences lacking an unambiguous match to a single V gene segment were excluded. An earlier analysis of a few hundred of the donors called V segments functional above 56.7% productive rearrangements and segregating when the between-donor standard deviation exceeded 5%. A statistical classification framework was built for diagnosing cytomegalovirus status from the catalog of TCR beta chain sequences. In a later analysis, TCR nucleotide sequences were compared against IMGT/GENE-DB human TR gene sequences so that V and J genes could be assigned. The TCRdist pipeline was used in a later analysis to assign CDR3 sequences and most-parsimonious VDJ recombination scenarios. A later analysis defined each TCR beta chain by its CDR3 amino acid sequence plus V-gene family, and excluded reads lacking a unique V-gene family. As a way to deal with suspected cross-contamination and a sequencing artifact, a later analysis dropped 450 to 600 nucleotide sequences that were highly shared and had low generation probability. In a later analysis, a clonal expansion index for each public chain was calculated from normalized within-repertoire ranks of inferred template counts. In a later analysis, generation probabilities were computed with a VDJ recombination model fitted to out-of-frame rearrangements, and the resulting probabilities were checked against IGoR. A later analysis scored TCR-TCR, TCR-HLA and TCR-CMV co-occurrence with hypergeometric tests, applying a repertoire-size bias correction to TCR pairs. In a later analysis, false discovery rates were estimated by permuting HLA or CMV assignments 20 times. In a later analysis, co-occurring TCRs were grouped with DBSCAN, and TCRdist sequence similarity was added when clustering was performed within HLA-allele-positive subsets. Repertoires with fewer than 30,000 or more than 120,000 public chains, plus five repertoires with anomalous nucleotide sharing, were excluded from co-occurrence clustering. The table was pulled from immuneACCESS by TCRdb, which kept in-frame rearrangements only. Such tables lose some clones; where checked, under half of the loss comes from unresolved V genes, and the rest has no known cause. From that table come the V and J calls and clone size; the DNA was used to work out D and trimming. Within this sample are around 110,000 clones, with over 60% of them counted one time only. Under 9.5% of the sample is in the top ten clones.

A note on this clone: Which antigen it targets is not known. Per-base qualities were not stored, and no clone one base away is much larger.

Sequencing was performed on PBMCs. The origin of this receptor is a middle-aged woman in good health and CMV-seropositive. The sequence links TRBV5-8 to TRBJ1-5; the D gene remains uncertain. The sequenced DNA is TGTGCCAGCAGCTTGGACAGCGGATATCAGCCCCAGCATTTT. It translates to CASSLDSGYQPQHF.